The 21 T cell receptor beta chains below come from one sample, sequenced in a study of T-cell reconstitution after alpha-beta-depleted transplantation in children. Construction of the TCRbeta library involved unique molecular identifiers. TCRdb redid the calling of the PCR reads with MiXCR, one entry per CDR3 protein. The data hold 200,000 to 250,000 distinct CDR3 sequences, with around 8.4% observed a single time. The sample here was PBMCs, mostly from graft donor cells, taken 360 days after TCRalphabeta/CD19-depleted stem cell transplant. The receptors here all came from a male patient between 2 and 15 years old who had a stem cell transplant for acute myeloid leukemia, so the T cells may come from the graft donor.

This clonotype has only a few counts. This chain connects TRBV7-9 to TRBJ2-2, with 8 bases lining up with TRBD1. Losses at the gene ends were 5 bases for V and 2 bases for J; bases not matched to a gene: 4. In germline, CDR1 is SEHNR, CDR2 FQNEAQ (reference sequence). There are 15 residues in the CDR3. DNA for the CDR3: TGTGCCAGCAGCCGGGACAGGTCTAACACCGGGGAGCTGTTTTTT. Translation: CASSRDRSNTGELFF.

This clonotype appeared a few times. The chain recombines TRBV7-2 with TRBJ2-7, with D possibly TRBD2 on 5 matching bases. This CDR3 has 15 amino acids. From germline, CDR1 is SGHTA and CDR2 FQGNSA. V lost 5 bases and J lost 2, with 16 bases in between. The CDR3 nucleotides are TGTGCCAGCAGCCCCTGGGAGTGGCCCCCCTACGAGCAGTACTTC. Its protein is CASSPWEWPPYEQYF.

The V gene is TRBV7-6, the J gene TRBJ2-2; TRBD1 is a possible D gene (6 bases). Deletions cut 3 bases from V and 0 bases from J, with 14 bases between. The CDR3 spans 17 residues. Germline V gene lookup returns CDR1 SGHVS and CDR2 FNYEAQ. CDR3 in amino acids: CASSFFPTGANTGELFF. In DNA form, the CDR3 reads TGTGCCAGCAGCTTTTTTCCGACAGGCGCGAACACCGGGGAGCTGTTTTTT.

This clonotype was recorded a few times. This chain links TRBV12-3 or TRBV12-4 with TRBJ2-2, with 9 bases that match TRBD2. V gave up 6 bases and J gave up 2 bases; unmatched junction bases: 7. This CDR3 spans 16 amino acids. The CDR3 spells CASSRELAGNTGELFF. The CDR3 DNA reads as TGTGCCAGCAGCAGAGAACTAGCGGGTAACACCGGGGAGCTGTTTTTT.

The genes are TRBV5-1 and TRBJ2-7, with 9 bases that match TRBD2. Germline V gene data show CDR1 as SGHRS and CDR2 as YFSETQ. There are 15 residues in the CDR3. V trimming: 2 bases; J trimming: 2 bases; junction bases outside the gene matches: 5. The CDR3, as DNA: TGCGCCAGCAGCTTAGGAGCGGGAGGTACCTACGAGCAGTACTTC. Protein sequence: CASSLGAGGTYEQYF.

This chain links TRBV5-5 with TRBJ1-2, with D hard to call. V lost 0 bases to trimming and J lost 6 bases, with 9 bases between them. The germline V gene has CDR1 SGHKS and CDR2 YYEKEE (reference sequence). The CDR3 extends over 13 amino acids. CDR3 nucleotides: TGTGCCAGCAGCTTGGCAAGACCTGATGGCTACACCTTC. Protein: CASSLARPDGYTF.

The chain has TRBV10-3 and TRBJ2-1, with unresolved D. The CDR3 extends over 14 amino acids. V lost 4 bases and J 6 bases, leaving 13 bases between the germline ends. Germline V gives CDR1 ENHRY, CDR2 SYGVKD. The CDR3: CAISGEVAVNEQFF. CDR3 coding DNA: TGTGCCATCAGTGGGGAAGTTGCGGTCAATGAGCAGTTCTTC.

At least ten counts were recorded for this clonotype. The chain joins TRBV5-6 to TRBJ2-2; D ambiguous. Germline V gene lookup returns CDR1 SGHDT and CDR2 YYEEEE. V was trimmed by 0 bases and J by 8 bases, leaving 8 bases between them. This CDR3 region has 13 residues. CDR3: CASSLDPRGELFF. CDR3 sequence (DNA): TGTGCCAGCAGCTTGGACCCTAGGGGGGAGCTGTTTTTT. The complete variable domain, with remaining parts taken from reference TRBV5-6 and TRBJ2-2, reads DAGVTQSPTHLIKTRGQQVTLRCSPKSGHDTVSWYQQALGQGPQFIFQYYEEEERQRGNFPDRFSGHQFPNYSSELNVNALLLGDSALYLCASSLDPRGELFFGEGSRLTVL.

On this clonotype itself: The junction does not match germline at one end; this may be a read error. The chain couples TRBV7-3 to TRBJ1-2; TRBD1 aligns across 8 bases. CDR1 and CDR2 from the germline V gene are SGHTA and FQGTGA. This CDR3 is 14 amino acids long. The CDR3 spells CASSLDREGRGFTF. Written as DNA, the CDR3 is TGTGCCAGCAGCCTGGACAGGGAAGGTCGGGGCTTCACCTTC.

This chain connects TRBV3-1 to TRBJ2-3; possibly TRBD2 for D (5 bases). This CDR3 comprises 15 residues. V lost 0 bases and J lost 3, with 10 bases in between. From germline, CDR1 is LGHDT and CDR2 YNNKEL (reference sequence). CDR3 DNA: TGTGCCAGCAGCCAAGATGCGAGGGTGACAGATACGCAGTATTTT. Protein: CASSQDARVTDTQYF.

The sample holds many counts of this clonotype. V and J are TRBV5-1 and TRBJ2-3; 12 bases are a match to TRBD2. The length of the CDR3 is 16 residues. The germline gives CDR1 SGHRS, CDR2 YFSETQ. The trim removed 4 bases at V and 4 bases at J, leaving 7 bases unmatched. The CDR3 sequence: CASSPPTSGSADTQYF. For the CDR3, the DNA is TGCGCCAGCAGCCCCCCGACTAGCGGGAGTGCAGATACGCAGTATTTT. Using reference TRBV5-1 and TRBJ2-3 for the parts outside the CDR3, the full variable domain is KAGVTQTPRYLIKTRGQQVTLSCSPISGHRSVSWYQQTPGQGLQFLFEYFSETQRNKGNFPGRFSGRQFSNSRSEMNVSTLELGDSALYLCASSPPTSGSADTQYFGPGTRLTVL.

Ten or more counts support this clonotype. This chain uses TRBV6-2 or TRBV6-3 with TRBJ2-4; TRBD1 is a possible D gene (6 bases). The germline V gene has CDR1 MNHEY and CDR2 SVGEGT. This CDR3 has 16 amino acids. V was clipped by 5 bases and J by 6 bases, with 20 bases between them. The CDR3 sequence is CASSTPYRVKVNIQYF. In DNA form, the CDR3 reads TGTGCCAGCAGTACCCCCTACAGGGTGAAGGTAAACATTCAGTACTTC.

This clonotype was counted at least ten times. The chain joins TRBV12-3 or TRBV12-4 to TRBJ2-1, with a weak D call TRBD1 (5 bases). V lost 2 bases to trimming and J lost 3 bases, with 17 bases between them. This CDR3 comprises 17 residues. This CDR3 reads CASSLTLTVFLYNEQFF. The CDR3 DNA follows: TGTGCCAGCAGTTTAACCTTGACAGTTTTCCTCTACAATGAGCAGTTCTTC.

This clonotype has a handful of counts. The chain employs TRBV29-1 and TRBJ2-3, with 7 bases that match TRBD2. V lost 1 base to trimming and J lost 7 bases; unmatched junction nucleotides: 11. The CDR3 is 15 amino acids. Germline CDR1 SQVTM, CDR2 ANQGSEA. CDR3 in DNA: TGCAGCGTTGAAGGGCTAGCGGATCCTCGGTATACGCAGTATTTT. It specifies CSVEGLADPRYTQYF.

The rearrangement uses TRBV5-1 and TRBJ1-1; D not certain. V lost 0 bases and J 0 bases, leaving 9 bases between the germline ends. The CDR3 is 15 amino acids. Germline V gene data show CDR1 as SGHRS and CDR2 as YFSETQ. CDR3 residues: CASSLGVLMNTEAFF. CDR3 bases: TGCGCCAGCAGCTTGGGGGTCCTCATGAACACTGAAGCTTTCTTT.

The chain employs TRBV18 and TRBJ2-5, with a tentative D call TRBD1 (5 bases). Germline CDR1 and CDR2: KGHSH and LQKENI. V was trimmed by 2 bases and J by 5 bases, leaving 15 bases between them. This CDR3 has 15 residues. CDR3 nucleotides: TGTGCCAGCTCACCAAGACAGTTCGGAGCGGAGACCCAGTACTTC. Residues: CASSPRQFGAETQYF.

This clonotype was seen a few times. The chain employs TRBV9 and TRBJ2-1; perhaps TRBD2 as D (5 bases). The CDR3 is made up of 16 amino acids. The V gene's germline CDR1 is SGDLS and CDR2 YYNGEE. V lost 3 bases and J 0 bases, leaving 13 bases between the germline ends. The CDR3 DNA follows: TGTGCCAGCAGCGCTTGGGAGTTACGCTCCTACAATGAGCAGTTCTTC. It encodes CASSAWELRSYNEQFF.

This clonotype occurred many times. The CDR3: CASRPREGHEQFF. The CDR3 nucleotides are TGTGCTAGTCGCCCGCGGGAGGGCCATGAGCAGTTCTTC. V gene TRBV12-5 combines with J gene TRBJ2-1; 9 bases fit TRBD2. Germline loops: CDR1 LGHNT, CDR2 FRNRAP. The CDR3 extends over 13 amino acids. The V and J ends lost 8 bases and 8 bases, in that order; junction bases with no gene match: 7. Together with reference TRBV12-5 and TRBJ2-1, the CDR3 gives the full variable domain: DARVTQTPRHKVTEMGQEVTMRCQPILGHNTVFWYRQTMMQGLELLAYFRNRAPLDDSGMPKDRFSAEMPDATLATLKIQPSEPRDSAVYFCASRPREGHEQFFGPGTRLTVL.

This clonotype was seen a few times. This sequence joins TRBV12-3 or TRBV12-4 and TRBJ1-1; D not certain. The CDR3 contains 13 residues. V shed 3 bases and J shed 1 base, with 6 bases lying between them. CDR3 sequence (DNA): TGTGCCAGCAGTTTCGCGGAGAACACTGAAGCTTTCTTT. Its translation: CASSFAENTEAFF.

This clonotype was detected many times. This chain uses TRBV7-9 with TRBJ2-1, with D unresolved. Germline V gene data show CDR1 as SEHNR and CDR2 as FQNEAQ (reference sequence). Trimming removed 3 bases at V and 7 bases at J, with 13 bases between. The CDR3 has 14 residues. The CDR3 reads CASSFPLGRNEQFF. CDR3 sequence (DNA): TGTGCCAGCAGCTTCCCTCTAGGACGGAATGAGCAGTTCTTC.

The chain joins TRBV5-6 to TRBJ2-1, with D possibly TRBD2 on 7 matching bases. The CDR3 is 16 amino acids. CDR1 and CDR2 (germline): SGHDT, YYEEEE. The germline V and J ends were trimmed by 4 bases and 8 bases, with 22 bases remaining between them. CDR3 nucleotide sequence: TGTGCCAGCAGCGCGCAAGGGGGGAGGGCCGTTGATGAGCAGTTCTTC. Translating it yields CASSAQGGRAVDEQFF.